What follows is one TCR beta chain and its context. Its specificity is not known. This sample stems from a study of graft-versus-host responses after intestinal transplantation. Turning to the study itself: Each transplant was multivisceral, liver-intestinal, or isolated intestinal. Each recipient received anti-thymocyte globulin induction, then tacrolimus and steroids for about three years. Points from the study as a whole: Present in recipient marrow, GvH clones included some that appeared first in ileum or blood.

Assay used: immunoSEQ multiplex PCR; TCRdb lists only in-frame clones, some missing. The data show roughly 62,000 clones, under 95% seen once. V was shortened by 2 bases and J by 4 bases, with 16 bases between the two germline ends. Germline assignment: CDR1 MGHRA and CDR2 YSYEKL. The CDR3 contains 16 residues. The source is a human patient who received an intestinal transplant, so some T cells may come from the graft donor. This chain connects TRBV4-1 to TRBJ2-3, with a tentative D call TRBD2 (6 bases). This sample comprised PBMCs, obtained about 120 days after intestinal transplantation. DNA for the CDR3: TGCGCCAGCAGCCAATCCGTGGGAGGAGTCCCAGATACGCAGTATTTT. This encodes CASSQSVGGVPDTQYF.